The entry below gives a single T cell receptor beta chain sequence along with its context. Its specificity is not known. This sample stems from a study of tumor-infiltrating lymphocytes in localized non-small cell lung cancer. Study background: Resected tumor was paired with non-adjacent uninvolved lung from the same patient. Broader study findings: Technical variation could not be separated from intratumor heterogeneity here. Compared with uninvolved lung, tumors showed higher T cell infiltration by TCRbeta sequencing. T-cell fraction did not differ between immunotypes IM1 and IM2.

This CDR3 is 14 amino acids long. The germline V gene encodes CDR1 MNHEY and CDR2 SVGAGI. Trimming took off 5 bases at V and 7 bases at J, with 14 bases between the two ends. Only in-frame clones appear in the TCRdb table, and some are missing; sequencing was by immunoSEQ multiplex PCR. The profile shows some 13,000 clones, around 76% of them singletons. The sequence came from a human donor with non-small cell lung cancer. This rearrangement joins TRBV6-5 to TRBJ1-4; D is undetermined. The sequencing input was uninvolved lung tissue not adjacent to the tumor. CDR3 loop: CASSDAGGSEKLFF. CDR3 DNA sequence: TGTGCCAGCAGTGACGCCGGAGGGTCTGAAAAACTGTTTTTT.